Below, one TCR beta chain is given with its context. These data belong to a study of blood T cells in healthy people across ages. The second PCR ran about 6 to 11 cycles with a sample-barcoded 5' primer and J-beta primers. With 12 random nucleotides, a template-switch adaptor tagged each individual cDNA molecule. TCRdb reanalysed the 5' RACE reads using MiXCR and keeps one entry per CDR3 protein. The sample records around 1,900,000 distinct CDR3 sequences, around 40% being singletons. Germline V gene sequence: CDR1 DFQATT, CDR2 SNEGSKA (reference sequence). The length of the CDR3 is 13 residues. Trimming stripped 6 bases from V and 5 bases from J, with 14 bases between.

This TCR came from a human donor in good health. Material for sequencing was blood. This chain uses TRBV20-1 with TRBJ1-5; no firm D call. In DNA form, the CDR3 reads TGCAGTGCCGCGGGTAAGGGCTATCAGCCCCAGCATTTT. Amino acid sequence: CSAAGKGYQPQHF.